This T cell receptor beta chain was sequenced during a study of CDR3 diversity in severe acne. Germline loops: CDR1 DFQATT, CDR2 SNEGSKA (reference sequence). The CDR3 sequence is 11 residues long. V was clipped by 5 bases and J by 10 bases, with 12 bases between them. MiXCR was run by TCRdb on the PCR reads, yielding one entry per CDR3 protein. The table has fewer than 90,000 distinct CDR3 sequences, under 55% seen once; the top ten hold around a tenth. The rearrangement links TRBV20-1 to TRBJ2-1; TRBD2 is a possible D gene (5 bases). The sample comprised blood. The clonotype comes from a male donor with severe acne vulgaris. DNA of the CDR3: TGCAGTGCTTCAGCGGACCCCGAGCAGTTCTTC. Encoded protein: CSASADPEQFF.